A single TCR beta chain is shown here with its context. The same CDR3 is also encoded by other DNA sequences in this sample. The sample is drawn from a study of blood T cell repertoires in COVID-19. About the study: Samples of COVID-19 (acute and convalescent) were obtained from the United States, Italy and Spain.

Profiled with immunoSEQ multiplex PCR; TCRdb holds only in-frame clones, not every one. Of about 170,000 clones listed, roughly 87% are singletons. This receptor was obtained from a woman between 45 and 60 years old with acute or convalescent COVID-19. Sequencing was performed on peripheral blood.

CDR3 DNA sequence: TGTGCCAGCAGTTCCGGCAATCAGCCCCAGCATTTT. Translating it yields CASSSGNQPQHF. The chain joins TRBV12-3 or TRBV12-4 to TRBJ1-5; no firm D call. The CDR3 is made up of 12 amino acids. The V and J ends lost 4 bases and 2 bases respectively, with 3 bases between them.